This T cell receptor beta chain was profiled in a study of cytomegalovirus exposure and HLA in healthy donors. This clone has more than one count but fewer than ten. The PCR was carried out with 60 Vbeta primers and 13 Jbeta primers. TCRdb's copy holds only in-frame clones and misses some; the assay was immunoSEQ multiplex PCR. Of some 57,000 clones detected, around 89% appear once; the ten largest clones hold about 1.4%. With 4 bases clipped from V and 2 bases from J, the junction kept 4 bases outside the gene matches. Germline V gives CDR1 SGHAT, CDR2 FQDESV (reference sequence). The CDR3 consists of 14 residues.

Sequencing was done on a sample of PBMCs. This sequence joins TRBV11-1 and TRBJ2-7; 8 nucleotides match TRBD2. This sequence originates from a young man in good health and CMV-seropositive. The CDR3 nucleotides are TGTGCCAGCAGCTCTACTAGCGGCGCCTACGAGCAGTACTTC. This encodes CASSSTSGAYEQYF.